One and the same sample provided the 25 T cell receptor beta chains below, sequenced in a study of blood T cell repertoires in COVID-19. Produced via immunoSEQ multiplex PCR; TCRdb's table is partial and in-frame only. The table records 300,000 to 350,000 clones, about 90% of them present only once. Sample: peripheral blood. These receptors all stem from a young man with active or convalescent COVID-19.

The chain uses TRBV7-2 and TRBJ1-2; no firm D call. The length of the CDR3 is 14 residues. The V gene's germline CDR1 is SGHTA and CDR2 FQGNSA. V was pared by 1 base and J by 4 bases, with 10 bases between. CDR3 loop: CASSLVSGGYGYTF. CDR3 coding DNA: TGTGCCAGCAGCTTAGTATCAGGTGGCTATGGCTACACCTTC.

This clone was recorded a few times. This chain connects TRBV18 to TRBJ1-1; D uncertain. V was trimmed by 6 bases and J by 0 bases, leaving 17 bases between them. CDR1 is KGHSH and CDR2 is LQKENI in the germline V gene. This CDR3 has 16 residues. The CDR3 coding sequence is TGTGCCAGCTCTTCACGGCAGAGCGTTCTGAACACTGAAGCTTTCTTT. It codes for CASSSRQSVLNTEAFF.

This clone has only a few counts. This rearrangement joins TRBV7-6 to TRBJ1-1, with a tentative D call TRBD1 (6 bases). Germline CDR1 SGHVS, CDR2 FNYEAQ. V was cut by 5 bases and J by 2 bases, with 18 bases left in between. The CDR3 loop spans 16 amino acids. Here the CDR3 reads CASSATRTGFNTEAFF. CDR3 in DNA: TGTGCCAGCAGCGCTACCAGAACAGGGTTCAACACTGAAGCTTTCTTT.

The genes are TRBV19 and TRBJ2-3; D ambiguous. The CDR3 spans 14 residues. CDR1 and CDR2 from the germline V gene are LNHDA and SQIVND (reference sequence). The V end was cut by 6 bases, the J end by 0 bases, with 10 bases between. CDR3 region: CASSTGSSTDTQYF. The CDR3 region has the DNA TGTGCCAGTAGCACGGGTTCTAGCACAGATACGCAGTATTTT.

Regarding this clone: Its ends do not fully match the called genes, so a read error is possible. This chain links TRBV27 with TRBJ1-2; no definite D call. Per germline, CDR1 MNHEY and CDR2 SMNVEV (reference sequence). CDR3 size: 15 residues. This CDR3 is CASSSPLLGYYGYTF. The CDR3 DNA reads TGTGCCAGCAGTTCACCCCTACTTGGTTACTACGGCTACACCTTC.

This clone has a single count. The CDR3 loop reads CASSLGQDTYEQYF. CDR3 coding DNA: TGTGCCAGCTCGCTAGGACAGGACACCTACGAGCAGTACTTC. This chain links TRBV18 with TRBJ2-7, with 7 bases matching TRBD1. The CDR3 runs 14 residues. Germline V gene sequence: CDR1 KGHSH, CDR2 LQKENI. Unmatched junction bases numbered 7, after V lost 6 bases and J lost 2 bases.

The chain employs TRBV9 and TRBJ1-1; D gene uncertain. Trimming took off 2 bases at V and 1 base at J, with 9 bases between the two ends. The CDR3 is made up of 14 amino acids. CDR1 and CDR2 (germline): SGDLS, YYNGEE. The CDR3 region is CASSVVAGNTEAFF. The CDR3 DNA is TGTGCCAGCAGCGTTGTTGCGGGGAACACTGAAGCTTTCTTT.

The chain uses TRBV18 and TRBJ2-7, with a possible D match to TRBD2 (6 bases). Germline V CDR1 and CDR2: KGHSH, LQKENI. The CDR3 is made up of 13 amino acids. V dropped 2 bases and J dropped 7 bases, with 12 bases sitting between them. The CDR3 region is CASSPLRAGEQYF. CDR3 nucleotides: TGTGCCAGCTCACCATTAAGGGCGGGGGAGCAGTACTTC.

The chain links TRBV10-3 to TRBJ1-6; TRBD1 matches at 7 bases. The V and J ends lost 0 bases and 8 bases, in that order; junction bases with no gene match: 22. The CDR3 runs 21 residues. Germline V lookup: CDR1 ENHRY, CDR2 SYGVKD. The CDR3 sequence is CAISESNDRACYICEDSPLHF. CDR3 sequence (DNA): TGTGCCATCAGTGAGTCGAATGACAGGGCGTGTTACATATGTGAAGATTCACCCCTCCACTTT.

This clone was detected only a few times. The chain joins TRBV9 to TRBJ1-4, with D maybe TRBD1 (6 bases). Trimming removed 2 bases from V and 8 bases from J, with 16 bases in between. Germline CDR1 reads SGDLS; CDR2 reads YYNGEE. The CDR3 has 15 residues. The CDR3 region has the DNA TGTGCCAGCAGCGTTTGGGGGACCCAGGGGGAAAAACTGTTTTTT. It translates to CASSVWGTQGEKLFF. Combining the CDR3 with reference TRBV9 and TRBJ1-4 gives the whole variable domain DSGVTQTPKHLITATGQRVTLRCSPRSGDLSVYWYQQSLDQGLQFLIQYYNGEERAKGNILERFSAQQFPDLHSELNLSSLELGDSALYFCASSVWGTQGEKLFFGSGTQLSVL.

The genes are TRBV6-4 and TRBJ2-5, with 10 bases lining up with TRBD2. The germline CDR1 and CDR2 sequences are MRHNA and SNTAGT. This CDR3 spans 15 amino acids. Germline trimming cut 3 bases from V and 5 bases from J; bases unmatched to any gene: 6. CDR3 nucleotide sequence: TGTGCCAGCAGTGAGAGCGGGGGGGAGCCGGAGACCCAGTACTTC. Translation gives CASSESGGEPETQYF.

The V gene is TRBV4-1, the J gene TRBJ2-7; 9 bases agree with TRBD2. The junction had 5 bases not matched to a gene; V was cut back by 0 bases and J by 2 bases. The CDR3 extends over 16 amino acids. Germline CDR1 and CDR2: MGHRA and YSYEKL. The DNA of the CDR3 is TGCGCCAGCAGCCAAGATGACGGCGGGAGGGCCTACGAGCAGTACTTC. Translated: CASSQDDGGRAYEQYF.

V and J are TRBV7-2 and TRBJ2-3, with a weak D call TRBD2 (6 bases). The germline gives CDR1 SGHTA, CDR2 FQGNSA. This CDR3 is 17 amino acids long. The V end lost 3 bases, the J end lost 4 bases, and 20 bases lay between the germline ends. The CDR3 protein is CASSFHTSGVIPDTQYF. CDR3 sequence (DNA): TGTGCCAGCAGCTTCCACACCTCGGGGGTTATCCCAGATACGCAGTATTTT.

This chain connects TRBV27 to TRBJ2-7; 9 bases align to TRBD1. This CDR3 has 15 amino acids. Per germline, CDR1 MNHEY and CDR2 SMNVEV (reference sequence). V was clipped by 5 bases and J by 2 bases; unmatched bases: 7. The chain's CDR3 is CASSLTGTGPYEQYF. Here the CDR3 DNA reads TGTGCCAGCAGTCTAACCGGGACAGGGCCCTACGAGCAGTACTTC.

The genes are TRBV6-5 and TRBJ1-2; D is perhaps TRBD1 (6 bases). V was pared by 6 bases and J by 3 bases, with 14 bases between. The CDR3 spans 14 residues. Germline CDR1 reads MNHEY; CDR2 reads SVGAGI. The CDR3 bases are TGTGCCAGCAGAGGGCAGGGGCACGACTATGGCTACACCTTC. It codes for CASRGQGHDYGYTF.

The V gene is TRBV6-5, the J gene TRBJ1-2, with D unresolved. The CDR3 sequence is 14 residues long. Trimming pared 6 bases from V and 6 bases from J, leaving 17 bases between. Germline lookup yields CDR1 MNHEY and CDR2 SVGAGI. The CDR3 protein is CASSLQLGVDGYTF. CDR3 DNA sequence: TGTGCCAGCAGCCTTCAACTAGGAGTTGATGGCTACACCTTC.

The chain carries TRBV5-6 and TRBJ2-3, with D possibly being TRBD1 (5 bases). CDR1 SGHDT and CDR2 YYEEEE come from the germline V gene. The CDR3 is 18 amino acids. Trimming stripped 5 bases from V and 0 bases from J, with 22 bases between. CDR3 nucleotides: TGTGCCAGCAGTTTAGGTGGCCGGCACAGGCTGAGCACAGATACGCAGTATTTT. Translating it yields CASSLGGRHRLSTDTQYF.

The chain recombines TRBV3-1 (or the pseudogene TRBV3-2) with TRBJ2-5, with D possibly TRBD2 on 5 matching bases. Trimming took off 1 base at V and 3 bases at J, with 12 bases between the two ends. The CDR3 runs to 15 residues. Germline V gives CDR1 LGHDT, CDR2 YNNKEL (reference sequence). The CDR3 reads CASSQGFTGEETQYF. The CDR3 nucleotides read TGTGCCAGCAGCCAAGGCTTTACCGGGGAAGAGACCCAGTACTTC.

The chain has TRBV4-3 and TRBJ2-2; D remains ambiguous. The V and J ends lost 0 bases and 6 bases respectively, with 11 bases between them. Germline lookup yields CDR1 LGHNA and CDR2 YSLEER. The CDR3 is made up of 15 amino acids. CDR3 amino acids: CASSQDPLVPGELFF. In DNA form, the CDR3 reads TGCGCCAGCAGCCAAGACCCCCTAGTACCCGGGGAGCTGTTTTTT.

The chain is built from TRBV11-2 and TRBJ1-5; unclear D gene. V was trimmed by 0 bases and J by 10 bases, leaving 16 bases between them. Per germline, CDR1 SGHAT and CDR2 FQNNGV. The CDR3 runs 15 residues. As DNA, the CDR3 is TGTGCCAGCAGCTTAGACGGAGGAGCAATCAGCCCCCAGCATTTT. Amino acids: CASSLDGGAISPQHF. The whole variable domain, filled in from reference TRBV11-2 and TRBJ1-5, reads EAGVAQSPRYKIIEKRQSVAFWCNPISGHATLYWYQQILGQGPKLLIQFQNNGVVDDSQLPKDRFSAERLKGVDSTLKIQPAKLEDSAVYLCASSLDGGAISPQHFGDGTRLSIL.

This clone has just one count. The chain joins TRBV28 to TRBJ2-5; 10 bases line up with TRBD1. The CDR3 totals 16 residues. Germline CDR1 reads MDHEN; CDR2 reads SYDVKM. The V gene end was trimmed by 3 bases and the J gene end by 4 bases; junction bases not matched to a gene: 8. DNA for the CDR3: TGTGCCAGCAGTTTGTGGGACAGGGGTCAGGGAGAGACCCAGTACTTC. Its protein product is CASSLWDRGQGETQYF.

This sequence joins TRBV5-1 and TRBJ2-6, with D perhaps matching TRBD1 (5 bases). Trimming left V 3 bases short and J 3 bases short, with 10 bases between. CDR3 length: 15 residues. CDR1 is SGHRS, CDR2 YFSETQ, per germline. The CDR3 is CASSSQGDGANVLTF. The CDR3 nucleotides are TGCGCCAGCAGCTCCCAGGGTGATGGGGCCAACGTCCTGACTTTC. Variable domain in full (rest from reference TRBV5-1 and TRBJ2-6): KAGVTQTPRYLIKTRGQQVTLSCSPISGHRSVSWYQQTPGQGLQFLFEYFSETQRNKGNFPGRFSGRQFSNSRSEMNVSTLELGDSALYLCASSSQGDGANVLTFGAGSRLTVL.

On this clone: The sample holds other DNA sequences that translate to the same CDR3. V is TRBV7-9 and J is TRBJ1-1; D is unresolved. The CDR3 sequence is 13 residues long. Germline V gives CDR1 SEHNR, CDR2 FQNEAQ (reference sequence). Between the trimmed V and J ends, which lost 1 base and 0 bases, there was a span of 3 bases. Here the CDR3 reads CASSLVLNTEAFF. Written as DNA, the CDR3 is TGTGCCAGCAGCTTAGTATTGAACACTGAAGCTTTCTTT.

The rearrangement joins TRBV7-9 to TRBJ2-1, with 10 bases matching TRBD2. Looked up from germline, CDR1 is SEHNR and CDR2 is FQNEAQ (reference sequence). The CDR3 contains 16 residues. V was pared by 2 bases and J by 3 bases, with 4 bases of the junction left unmatched. The DNA of the CDR3 is TGTGCCAGCAGCTTATCCAGCGGGGGGGTCTACAATGAGCAGTTCTTC. Residues: CASSLSSGGVYNEQFF.

Here the CDR3 DNA reads TGTGCCAGCAGCGCTAGGGCGGGGATCACTGAAGCTTTCTTT. Residues: CASSARAGITEAFF. V and J are TRBV7-9 and TRBJ1-1; no clear D gene. V was clipped by 5 bases and J by 4 bases, with 14 bases between them. The CDR3 is 14 amino acids. Germline assignment: CDR1 SEHNR and CDR2 FQNEAQ (reference sequence).